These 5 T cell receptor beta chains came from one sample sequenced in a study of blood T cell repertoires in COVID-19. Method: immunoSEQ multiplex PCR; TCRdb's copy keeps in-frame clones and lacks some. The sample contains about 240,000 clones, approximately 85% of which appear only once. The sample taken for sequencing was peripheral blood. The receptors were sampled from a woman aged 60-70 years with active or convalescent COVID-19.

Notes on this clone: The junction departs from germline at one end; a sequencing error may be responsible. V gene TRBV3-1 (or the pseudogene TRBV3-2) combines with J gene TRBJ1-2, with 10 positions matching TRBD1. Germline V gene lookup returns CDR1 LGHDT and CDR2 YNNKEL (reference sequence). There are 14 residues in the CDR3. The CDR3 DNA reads TGTGCCAGCAGACGACAGGGGGCTAATTATGGCTACACCTTC. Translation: CASRRQGANYGYTF.

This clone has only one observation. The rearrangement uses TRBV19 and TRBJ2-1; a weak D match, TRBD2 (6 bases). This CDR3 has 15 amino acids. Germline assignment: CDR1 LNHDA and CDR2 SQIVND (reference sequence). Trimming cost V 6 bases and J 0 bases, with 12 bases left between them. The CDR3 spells CASRSSASSYNEQFF. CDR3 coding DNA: TGTGCCAGTAGGTCTAGCGCCAGCTCCTACAATGAGCAGTTCTTC. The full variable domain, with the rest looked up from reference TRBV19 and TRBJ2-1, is DGGITQSPKYLFRKEGQNVTLSCEQNLNHDAMYWYRQDPGQGLRLIYYSQIVNDFQKGDIAEGYSVSREKKESFPLTVTSAQKNPTAFYLCASRSSASSYNEQFFGPGTRLTVL.

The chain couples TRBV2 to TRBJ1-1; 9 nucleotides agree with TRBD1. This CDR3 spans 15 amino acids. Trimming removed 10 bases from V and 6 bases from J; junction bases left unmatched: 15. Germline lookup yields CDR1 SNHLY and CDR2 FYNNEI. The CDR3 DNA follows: TGTGCCAATAGGACAGGGGAAGTGTATATGTCTGAAGCTTTCTTT. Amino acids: CANRTGEVYMSEAFF.

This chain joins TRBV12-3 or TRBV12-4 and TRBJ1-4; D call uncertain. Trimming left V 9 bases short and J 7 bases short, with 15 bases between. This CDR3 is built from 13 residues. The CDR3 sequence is CASTGREGEKLFF. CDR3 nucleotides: TGTGCCAGTACTGGGAGGGAGGGTGAAAAACTGTTTTTT.

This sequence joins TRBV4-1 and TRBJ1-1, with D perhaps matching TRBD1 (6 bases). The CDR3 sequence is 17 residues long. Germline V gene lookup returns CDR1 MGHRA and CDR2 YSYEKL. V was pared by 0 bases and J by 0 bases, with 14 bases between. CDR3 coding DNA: TGCGCCAGCAGCCAAGATGGACAGCAGTTTATGAACACTGAAGCTTTCTTT. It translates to CASSQDGQQFMNTEAFF.